This T cell receptor beta chain was identified during a study of blood T cell repertoires in COVID-19. Repertoires were generated with immunoSEQ multiplex PCR, while TCRdb's copy carries only in-frame clones and drops some. The sample lists about 37,000 clones; roughly nine tenths were seen once. The sample taken for sequencing was peripheral blood. This receptor was identified in a human donor in a cohort sampled during active COVID-19.

The CDR3 sequence: CASRRWSMNTEAFF. As DNA, the CDR3 is TGTGCCAGCCGGCGGTGGTCCATGAACACTGAAGCTTTCTTT. The chain uses TRBV27 and TRBJ1-1; D call uncertain. Germline lookup yields CDR1 MNHEY and CDR2 SMNVEV (reference sequence). The CDR3 consists of 14 residues. Trimming took 8 bases from V and 0 from J, leaving 13 bases between them.